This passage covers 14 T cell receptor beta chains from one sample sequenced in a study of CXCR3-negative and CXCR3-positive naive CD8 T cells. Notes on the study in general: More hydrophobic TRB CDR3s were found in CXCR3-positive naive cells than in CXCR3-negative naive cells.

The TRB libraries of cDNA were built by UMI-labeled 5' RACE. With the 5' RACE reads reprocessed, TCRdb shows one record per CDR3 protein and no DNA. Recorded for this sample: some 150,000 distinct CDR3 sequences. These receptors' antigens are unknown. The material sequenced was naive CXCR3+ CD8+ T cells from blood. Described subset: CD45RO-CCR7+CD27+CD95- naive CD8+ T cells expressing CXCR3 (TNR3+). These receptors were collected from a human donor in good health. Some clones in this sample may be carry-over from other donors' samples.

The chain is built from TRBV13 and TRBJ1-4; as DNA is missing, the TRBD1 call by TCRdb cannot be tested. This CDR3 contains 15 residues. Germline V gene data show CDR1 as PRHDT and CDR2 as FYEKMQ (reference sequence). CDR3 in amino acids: CASSSRSRGNEKLFF.

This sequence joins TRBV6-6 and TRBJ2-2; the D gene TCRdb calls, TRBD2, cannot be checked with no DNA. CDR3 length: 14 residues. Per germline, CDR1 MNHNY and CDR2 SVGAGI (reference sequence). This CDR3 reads CASSSELATGELFF.

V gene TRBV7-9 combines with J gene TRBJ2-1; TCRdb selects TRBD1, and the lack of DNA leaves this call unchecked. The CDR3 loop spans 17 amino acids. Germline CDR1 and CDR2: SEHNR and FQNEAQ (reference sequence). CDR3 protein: CASSLPPVGTGVDEQFF.

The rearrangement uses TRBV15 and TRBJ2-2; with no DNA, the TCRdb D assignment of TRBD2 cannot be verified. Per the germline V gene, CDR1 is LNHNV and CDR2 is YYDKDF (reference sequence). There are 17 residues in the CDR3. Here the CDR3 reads CATSGGLAGGLAGELFF.

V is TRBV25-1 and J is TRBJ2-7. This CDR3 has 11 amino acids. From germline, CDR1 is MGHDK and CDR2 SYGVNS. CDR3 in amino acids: CASSAPYEQYF.

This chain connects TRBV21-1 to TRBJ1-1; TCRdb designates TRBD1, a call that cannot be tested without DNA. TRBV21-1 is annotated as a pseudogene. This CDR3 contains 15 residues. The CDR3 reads CASSRRQGARTETFF.

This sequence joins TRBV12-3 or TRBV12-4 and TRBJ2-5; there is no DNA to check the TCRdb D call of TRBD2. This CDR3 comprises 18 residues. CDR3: CASSRPGGLAGPGETQYF.

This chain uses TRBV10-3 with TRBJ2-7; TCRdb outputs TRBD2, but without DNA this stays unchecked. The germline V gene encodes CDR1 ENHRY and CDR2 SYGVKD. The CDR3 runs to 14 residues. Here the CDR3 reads CALSREAGAYEQYF.

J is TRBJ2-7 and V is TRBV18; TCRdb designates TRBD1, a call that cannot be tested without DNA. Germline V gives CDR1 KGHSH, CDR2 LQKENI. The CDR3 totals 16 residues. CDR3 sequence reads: CASSPQKPQVLGEQYF.

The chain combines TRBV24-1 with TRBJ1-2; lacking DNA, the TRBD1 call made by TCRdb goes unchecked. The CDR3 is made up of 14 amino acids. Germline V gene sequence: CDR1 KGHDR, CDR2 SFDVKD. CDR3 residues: CATSKVRKGTGYTF.

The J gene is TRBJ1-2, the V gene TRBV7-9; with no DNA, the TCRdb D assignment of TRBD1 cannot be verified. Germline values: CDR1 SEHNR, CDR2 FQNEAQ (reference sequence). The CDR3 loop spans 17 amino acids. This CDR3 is CASSPGAAGTWVYGYTF.

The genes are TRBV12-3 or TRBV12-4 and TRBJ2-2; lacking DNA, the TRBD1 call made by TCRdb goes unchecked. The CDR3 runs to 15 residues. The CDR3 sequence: CASSPRGLGTGELFF.

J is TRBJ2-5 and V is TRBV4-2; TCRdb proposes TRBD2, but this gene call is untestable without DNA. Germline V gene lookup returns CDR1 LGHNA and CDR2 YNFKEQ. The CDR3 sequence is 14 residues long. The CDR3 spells CASSQEVPEKTQYF.

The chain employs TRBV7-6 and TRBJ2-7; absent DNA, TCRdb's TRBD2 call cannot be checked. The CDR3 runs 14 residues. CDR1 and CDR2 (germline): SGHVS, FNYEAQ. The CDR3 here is CASSFQSGYYEQYF.